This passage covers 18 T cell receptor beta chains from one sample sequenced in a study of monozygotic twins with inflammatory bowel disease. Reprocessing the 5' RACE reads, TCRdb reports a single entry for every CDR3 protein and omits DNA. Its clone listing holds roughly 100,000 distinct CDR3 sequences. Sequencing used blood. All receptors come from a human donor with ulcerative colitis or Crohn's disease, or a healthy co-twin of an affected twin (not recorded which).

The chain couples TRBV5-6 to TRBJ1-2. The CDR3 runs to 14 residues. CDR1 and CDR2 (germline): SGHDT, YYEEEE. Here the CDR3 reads CASSLDRTPSGYTF.

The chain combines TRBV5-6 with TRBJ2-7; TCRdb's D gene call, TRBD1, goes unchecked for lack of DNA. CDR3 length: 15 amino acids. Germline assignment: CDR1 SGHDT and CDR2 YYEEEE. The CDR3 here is CASSWYWDRGSEQYF. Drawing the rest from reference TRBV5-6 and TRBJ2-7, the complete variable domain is DAGVTQSPTHLIKTRGQQVTLRCSPKSGHDTVSWYQQALGQGPQFIFQYYEEEERQRGNFPDRFSGHQFPNYSSELNVNALLLGDSALYLCASSWYWDRGSEQYFGPGTRLTVT.

This chain's CDR3 is CASSHRGRDSTYEQYF. The chain uses TRBV7-8 and TRBJ2-7; TCRdb lists TRBD2, though no DNA is available to test this call. Germline V gene data show CDR1 as SGHVS and CDR2 as FQNEAQ. The CDR3 length is 16 residues.

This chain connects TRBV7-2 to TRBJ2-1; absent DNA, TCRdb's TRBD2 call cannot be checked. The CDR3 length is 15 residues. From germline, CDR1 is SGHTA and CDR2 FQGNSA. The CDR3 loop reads CASSPGTSGSYEQFF.

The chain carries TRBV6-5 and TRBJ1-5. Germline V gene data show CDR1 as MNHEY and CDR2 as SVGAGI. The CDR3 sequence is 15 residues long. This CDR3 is CASSYSRKQNQPQHF.

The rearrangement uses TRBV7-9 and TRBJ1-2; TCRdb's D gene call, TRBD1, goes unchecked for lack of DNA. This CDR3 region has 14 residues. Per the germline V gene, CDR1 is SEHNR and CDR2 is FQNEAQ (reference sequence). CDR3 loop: CASSTRVFRGGYTF.

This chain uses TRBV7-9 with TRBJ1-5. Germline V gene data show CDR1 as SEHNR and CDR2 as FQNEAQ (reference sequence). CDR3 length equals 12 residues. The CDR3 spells CASSLTGGLQHF.

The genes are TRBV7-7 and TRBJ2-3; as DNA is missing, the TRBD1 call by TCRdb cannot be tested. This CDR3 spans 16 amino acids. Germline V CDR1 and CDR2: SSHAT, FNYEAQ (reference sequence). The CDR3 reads CASSQGRSGTTDTQYF.

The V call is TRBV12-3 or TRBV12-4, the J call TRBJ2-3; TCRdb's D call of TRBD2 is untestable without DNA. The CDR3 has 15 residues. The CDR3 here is CASSPDSGRTDTQYF.

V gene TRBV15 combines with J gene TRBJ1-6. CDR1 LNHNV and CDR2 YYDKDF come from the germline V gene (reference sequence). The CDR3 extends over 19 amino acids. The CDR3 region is CATSRDLIGWAASNSPLHF.

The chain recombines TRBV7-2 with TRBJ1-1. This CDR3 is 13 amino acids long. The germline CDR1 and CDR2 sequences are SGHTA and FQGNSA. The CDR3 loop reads CASSSGWSGEAFF.

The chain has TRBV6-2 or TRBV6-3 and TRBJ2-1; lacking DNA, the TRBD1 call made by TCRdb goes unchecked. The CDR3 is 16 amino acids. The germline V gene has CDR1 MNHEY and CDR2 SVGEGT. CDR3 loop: CASSPTGEGIYNEQFF.

CDR3 sequence reads: CASSFLGAHQPQHF. V usage is TRBV5-5 and J usage is TRBJ1-5; TCRdb indicates TRBD1, and absent DNA this call remains unverified. CDR3 length: 14 amino acids. Germline CDR1 and CDR2: SGHKS and YYEKEE (reference sequence). The variable domain in full, completed from reference TRBV5-5 and TRBJ1-5, reads DAGVTQSPTHLIKTRGQQVTLRCSPISGHKSVSWYQQVLGQGPQFIFQYYEKEERGRGNFPDRFSARQFPNYSSELNVNALLLGDSALYLCASSFLGAHQPQHFGDGTRLSIL.

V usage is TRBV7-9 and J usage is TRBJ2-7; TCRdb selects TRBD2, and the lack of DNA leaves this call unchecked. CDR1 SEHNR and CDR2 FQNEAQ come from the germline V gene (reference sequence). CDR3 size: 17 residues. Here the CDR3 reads CASRSGTSGRISYEQYF.

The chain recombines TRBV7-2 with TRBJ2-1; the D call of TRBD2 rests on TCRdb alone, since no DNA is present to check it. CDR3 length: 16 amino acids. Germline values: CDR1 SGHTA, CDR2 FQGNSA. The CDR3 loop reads CASSWGGQYSYNEQFF.

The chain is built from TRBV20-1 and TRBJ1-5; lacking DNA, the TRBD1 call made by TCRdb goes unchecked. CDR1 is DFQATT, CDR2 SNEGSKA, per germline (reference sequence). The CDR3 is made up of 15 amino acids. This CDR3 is CSSRISGTRNQPQHF.

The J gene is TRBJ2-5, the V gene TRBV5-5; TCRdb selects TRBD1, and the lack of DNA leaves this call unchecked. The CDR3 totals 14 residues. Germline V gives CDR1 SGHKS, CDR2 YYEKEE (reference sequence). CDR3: CASSLVGQRETQYF. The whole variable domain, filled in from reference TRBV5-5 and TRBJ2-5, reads DAGVTQSPTHLIKTRGQQVTLRCSPISGHKSVSWYQQVLGQGPQFIFQYYEKEERGRGNFPDRFSARQFPNYSSELNVNALLLGDSALYLCASSLVGQRETQYFGPGTRLLVL.

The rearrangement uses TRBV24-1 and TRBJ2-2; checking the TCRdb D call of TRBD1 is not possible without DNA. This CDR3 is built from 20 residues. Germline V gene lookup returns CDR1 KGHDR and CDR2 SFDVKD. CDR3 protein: CATSDPSQTGGVLGAGELFF.